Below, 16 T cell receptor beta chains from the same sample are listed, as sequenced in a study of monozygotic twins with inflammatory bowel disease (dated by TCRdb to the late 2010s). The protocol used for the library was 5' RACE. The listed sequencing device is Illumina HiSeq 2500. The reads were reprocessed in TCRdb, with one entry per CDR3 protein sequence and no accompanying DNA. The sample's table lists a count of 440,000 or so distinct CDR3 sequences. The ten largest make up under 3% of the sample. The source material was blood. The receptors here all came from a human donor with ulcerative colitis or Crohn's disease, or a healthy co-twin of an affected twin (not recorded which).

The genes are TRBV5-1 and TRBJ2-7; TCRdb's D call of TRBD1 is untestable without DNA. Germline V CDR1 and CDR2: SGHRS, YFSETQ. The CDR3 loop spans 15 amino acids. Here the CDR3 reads CASSRGRESYEEQYF.

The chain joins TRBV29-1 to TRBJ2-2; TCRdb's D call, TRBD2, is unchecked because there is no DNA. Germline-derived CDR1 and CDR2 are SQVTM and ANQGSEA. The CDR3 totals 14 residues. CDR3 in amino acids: CSVILAGNTGELFF.

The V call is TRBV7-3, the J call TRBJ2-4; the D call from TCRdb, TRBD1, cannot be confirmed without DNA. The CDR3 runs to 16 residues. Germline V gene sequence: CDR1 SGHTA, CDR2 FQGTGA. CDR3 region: CASSLWTNLARDIQYF.

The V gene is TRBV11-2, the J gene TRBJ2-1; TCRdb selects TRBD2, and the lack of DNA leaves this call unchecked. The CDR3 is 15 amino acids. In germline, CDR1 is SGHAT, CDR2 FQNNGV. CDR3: CASSLETSGRTEQFF. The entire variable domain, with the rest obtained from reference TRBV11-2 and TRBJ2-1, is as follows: EAGVAQSPRYKIIEKRQSVAFWCNPISGHATLYWYQQILGQGPKLLIQFQNNGVVDDSQLPKDRFSAERLKGVDSTLKIQPAKLEDSAVYLCASSLETSGRTEQFFGPGTRLTVL.

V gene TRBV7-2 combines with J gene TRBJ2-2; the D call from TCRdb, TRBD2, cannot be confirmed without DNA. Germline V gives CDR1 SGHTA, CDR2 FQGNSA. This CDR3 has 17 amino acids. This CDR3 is CASSFGTLAGATGELFF.

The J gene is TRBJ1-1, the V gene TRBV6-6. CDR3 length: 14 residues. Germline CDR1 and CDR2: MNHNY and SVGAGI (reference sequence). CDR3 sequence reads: CASSYVAGALGAFF.

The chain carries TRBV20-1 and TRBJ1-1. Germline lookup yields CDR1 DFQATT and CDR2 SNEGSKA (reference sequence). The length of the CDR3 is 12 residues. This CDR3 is CSAREHDAVAFF.

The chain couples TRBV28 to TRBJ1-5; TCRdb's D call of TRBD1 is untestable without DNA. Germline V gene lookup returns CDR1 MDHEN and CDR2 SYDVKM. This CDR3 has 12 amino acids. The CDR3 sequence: CASSQPGGTQHF.

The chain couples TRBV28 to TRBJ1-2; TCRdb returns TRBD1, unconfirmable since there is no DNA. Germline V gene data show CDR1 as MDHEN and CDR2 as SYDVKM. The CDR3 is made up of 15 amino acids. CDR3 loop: CASSLRRGFGYGYTF.

CDR3 sequence reads: CASSQPTVDTEAFF. The chain joins TRBV3-1 to TRBJ1-1. Germline V gene data show CDR1 as LGHDT and CDR2 as YNNKEL (reference sequence). The CDR3 covers 14 residues.

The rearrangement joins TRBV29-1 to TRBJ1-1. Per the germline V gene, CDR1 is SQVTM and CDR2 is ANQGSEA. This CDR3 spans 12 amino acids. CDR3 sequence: CSVERTNTEAFF.

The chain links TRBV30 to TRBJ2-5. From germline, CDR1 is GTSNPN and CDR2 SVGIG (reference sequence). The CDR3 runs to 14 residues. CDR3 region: CAWSAILGRETQYF.

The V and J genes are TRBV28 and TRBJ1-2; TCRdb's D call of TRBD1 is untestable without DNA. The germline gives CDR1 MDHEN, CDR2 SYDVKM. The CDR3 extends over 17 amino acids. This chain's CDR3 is CASSRPRTGGNSNGYTF.

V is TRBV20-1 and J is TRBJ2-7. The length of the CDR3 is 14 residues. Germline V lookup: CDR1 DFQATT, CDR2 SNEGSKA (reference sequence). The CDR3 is CSARDLAGSYEQYF.

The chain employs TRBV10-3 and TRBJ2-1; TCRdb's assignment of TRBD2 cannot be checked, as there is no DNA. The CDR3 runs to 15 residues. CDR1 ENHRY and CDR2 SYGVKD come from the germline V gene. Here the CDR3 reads CAISERRELYNEQFF.

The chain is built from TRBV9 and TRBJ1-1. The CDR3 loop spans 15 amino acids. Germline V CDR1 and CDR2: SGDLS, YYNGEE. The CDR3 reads CASSVDYGYSTEAFF. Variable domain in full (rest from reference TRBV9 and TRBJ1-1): DSGVTQTPKHLITATGQRVTLRCSPRSGDLSVYWYQQSLDQGLQFLIQYYNGEERAKGNILERFSAQQFPDLHSELNLSSLELGDSALYFCASSVDYGYSTEAFFGQGTRLTVV.